This T cell receptor (beta chain) was recorded in a study of blood T cell repertoires in COVID-19. Overall study context: From T cells, B-cell-depleted T cells, or PBMCs came the material, which was cDNA or gDNA.

Under the authors' procedure: It was from reference gene primer amplification that nucleated cell counts were estimated. The table came from immunoSEQ multiplex PCR; TCRdb's copy has only in-frame clones and leaves some out. V, J and clone size are taken as reported in that table, and D and trimming were inferred from the DNA itself. This sample carries around 100,000 clones, 80% to 90% of them seen once, and the ten largest clones take 8.5% to 14%. The CDR3 has 15 amino acids. Germline trimming cut 2 bases from V and 3 bases from J; bases unmatched to any gene: 6. Germline V CDR1 and CDR2: SGHAT, FQDESV (reference sequence).

The sample comprised peripheral blood. The rearrangement joins TRBV11-1 to TRBJ2-5; 7 bases line up with TRBD2. The sequence was collected from a man older than 75 with acute or convalescent COVID-19. The CDR3 loop reads CASSLSIAGEETQYF. CDR3 nucleotide sequence: TGTGCCAGCAGCTTATCGATCGCGGGAGAAGAGACCCAGTACTTC.